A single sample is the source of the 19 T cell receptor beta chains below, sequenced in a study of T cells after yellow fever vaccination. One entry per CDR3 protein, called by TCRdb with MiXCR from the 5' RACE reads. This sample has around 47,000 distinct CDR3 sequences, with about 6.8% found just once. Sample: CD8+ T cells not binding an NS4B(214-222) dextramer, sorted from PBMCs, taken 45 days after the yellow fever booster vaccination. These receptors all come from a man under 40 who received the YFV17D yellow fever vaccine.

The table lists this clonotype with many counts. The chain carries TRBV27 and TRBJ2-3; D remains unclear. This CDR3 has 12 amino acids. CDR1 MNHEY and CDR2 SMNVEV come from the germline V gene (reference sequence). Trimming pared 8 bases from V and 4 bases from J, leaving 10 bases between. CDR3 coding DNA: TGTGCCAGCTCCCCGGTGGCAGATACGCAGTATTTT. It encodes CASSPVADTQYF.

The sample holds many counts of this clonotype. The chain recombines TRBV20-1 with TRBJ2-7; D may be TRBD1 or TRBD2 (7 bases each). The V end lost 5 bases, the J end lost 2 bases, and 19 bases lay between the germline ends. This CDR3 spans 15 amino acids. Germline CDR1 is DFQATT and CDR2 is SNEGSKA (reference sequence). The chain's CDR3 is CSAVGYRGGAYEQYF. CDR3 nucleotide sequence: TGCAGTGCTGTAGGGTACAGGGGAGGGGCCTACGAGCAGTACTTC.

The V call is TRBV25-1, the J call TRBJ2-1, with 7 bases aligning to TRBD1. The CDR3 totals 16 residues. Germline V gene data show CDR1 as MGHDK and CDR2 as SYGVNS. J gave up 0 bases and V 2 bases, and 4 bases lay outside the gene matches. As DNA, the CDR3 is TGTGCCAGCAGTGAACCGGGACAGAACTCCTACAATGAGCAGTTCTTC. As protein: CASSEPGQNSYNEQFF.

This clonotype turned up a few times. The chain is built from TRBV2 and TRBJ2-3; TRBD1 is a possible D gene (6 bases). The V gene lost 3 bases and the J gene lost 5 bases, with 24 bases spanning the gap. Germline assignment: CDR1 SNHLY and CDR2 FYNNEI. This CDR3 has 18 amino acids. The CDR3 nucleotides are TGTGCCAGCAGTGACCACCTGCCGGGGTGGGGGCGAGAAGATACGCAGTATTTT. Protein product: CASSDHLPGWGREDTQYF.

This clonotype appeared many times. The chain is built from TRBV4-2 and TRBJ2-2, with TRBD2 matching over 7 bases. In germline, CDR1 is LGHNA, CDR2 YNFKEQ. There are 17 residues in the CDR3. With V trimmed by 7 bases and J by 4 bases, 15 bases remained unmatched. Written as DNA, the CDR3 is TGTGCCAGCACCGACTCTAGCGGACCGGGGGTCACCGGGGAGCTGTTTTTT. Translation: CASTDSSGPGVTGELFF.

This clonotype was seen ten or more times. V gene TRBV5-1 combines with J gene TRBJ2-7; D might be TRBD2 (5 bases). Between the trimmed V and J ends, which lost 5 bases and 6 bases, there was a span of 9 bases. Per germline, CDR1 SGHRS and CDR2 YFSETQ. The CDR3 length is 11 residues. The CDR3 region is CASRLGVEQYF. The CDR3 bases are TGCGCCAGCAGGCTCGGGGTCGAGCAGTACTTC.

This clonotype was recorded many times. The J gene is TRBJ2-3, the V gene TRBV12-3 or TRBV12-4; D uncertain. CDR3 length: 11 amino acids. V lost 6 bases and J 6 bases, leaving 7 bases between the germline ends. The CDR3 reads CASRFTDTQYF. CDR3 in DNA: TGTGCCAGCAGATTTACGGATACGCAGTATTTT.

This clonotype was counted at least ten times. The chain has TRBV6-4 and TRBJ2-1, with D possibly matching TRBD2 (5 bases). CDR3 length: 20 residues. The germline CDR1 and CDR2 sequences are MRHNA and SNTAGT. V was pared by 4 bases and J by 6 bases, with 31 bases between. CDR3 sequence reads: CASSGPPVGAQWANPNEQFF. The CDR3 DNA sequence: TGTGCCAGCAGTGGCCCCCCCGTGGGAGCCCAATGGGCCAACCCCAATGAGCAGTTCTTC.

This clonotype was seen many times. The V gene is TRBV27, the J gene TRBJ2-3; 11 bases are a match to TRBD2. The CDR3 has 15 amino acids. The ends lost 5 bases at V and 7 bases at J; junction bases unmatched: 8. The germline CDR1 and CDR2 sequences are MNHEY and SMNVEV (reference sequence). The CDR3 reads CASSVLAGEENTQYF. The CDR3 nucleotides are TGTGCCAGCAGTGTACTAGCGGGAGAAGAAAATACGCAGTATTTT.

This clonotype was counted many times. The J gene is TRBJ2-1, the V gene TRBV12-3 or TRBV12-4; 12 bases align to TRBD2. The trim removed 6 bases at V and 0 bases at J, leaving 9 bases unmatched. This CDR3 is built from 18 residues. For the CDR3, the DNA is TGTGCCAGCAGGGGAGGACTAGCGGGACTGAACTCCTACAATGAGCAGTTCTTC. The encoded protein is CASRGGLAGLNSYNEQFF.

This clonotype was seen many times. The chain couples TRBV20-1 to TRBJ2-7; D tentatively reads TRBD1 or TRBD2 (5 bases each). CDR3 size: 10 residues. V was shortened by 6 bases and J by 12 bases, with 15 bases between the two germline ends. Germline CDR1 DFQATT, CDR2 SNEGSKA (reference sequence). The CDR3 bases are TGCAGTGCAACCTCCGGGGCGGGGTACTTC. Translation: CSATSGAGYF.

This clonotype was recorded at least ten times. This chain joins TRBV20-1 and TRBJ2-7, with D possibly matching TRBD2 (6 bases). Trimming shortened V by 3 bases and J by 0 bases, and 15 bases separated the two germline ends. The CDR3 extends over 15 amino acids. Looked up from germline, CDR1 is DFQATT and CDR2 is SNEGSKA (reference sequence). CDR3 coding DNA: TGCAGTGCTAGTGCAGGGACTGGGAGCTCCTACGAGCAGTACTTC. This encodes CSASAGTGSSYEQYF.

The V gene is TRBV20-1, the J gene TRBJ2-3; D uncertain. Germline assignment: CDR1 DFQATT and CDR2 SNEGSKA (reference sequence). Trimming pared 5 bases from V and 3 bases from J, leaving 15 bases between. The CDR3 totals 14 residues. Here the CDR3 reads CSAPIGVGTDTQYF. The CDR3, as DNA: TGCAGTGCTCCGATCGGCGTTGGGACAGATACGCAGTATTTT.

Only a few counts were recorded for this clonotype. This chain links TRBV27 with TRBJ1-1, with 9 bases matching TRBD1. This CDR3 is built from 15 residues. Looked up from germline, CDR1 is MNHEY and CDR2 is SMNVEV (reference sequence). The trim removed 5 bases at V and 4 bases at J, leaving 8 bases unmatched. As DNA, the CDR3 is TGTGCCAGCAGTAACAACAGGGGGCTCAGCACTGAAGCTTTCTTT. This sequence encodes CASSNNRGLSTEAFF.

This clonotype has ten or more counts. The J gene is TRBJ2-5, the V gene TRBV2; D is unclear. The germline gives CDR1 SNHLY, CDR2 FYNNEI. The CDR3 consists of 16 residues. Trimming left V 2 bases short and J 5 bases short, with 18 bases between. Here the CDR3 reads CASSESWSVSGETQYF. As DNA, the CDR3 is TGTGCCAGCAGTGAAAGTTGGTCGGTCAGTGGGGAGACCCAGTACTTC.

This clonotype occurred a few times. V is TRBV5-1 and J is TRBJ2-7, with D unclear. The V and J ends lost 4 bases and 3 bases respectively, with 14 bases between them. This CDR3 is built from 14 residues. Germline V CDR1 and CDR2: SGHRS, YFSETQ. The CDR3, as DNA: TGCGCCAGCAGCCCATCACGTCGAGGCTACGAGCAGTACTTC. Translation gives CASSPSRRGYEQYF.

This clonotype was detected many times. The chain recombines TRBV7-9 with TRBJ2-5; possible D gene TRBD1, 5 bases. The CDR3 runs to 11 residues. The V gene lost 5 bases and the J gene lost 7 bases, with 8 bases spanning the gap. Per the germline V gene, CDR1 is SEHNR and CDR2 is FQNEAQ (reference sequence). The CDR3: CASSTQGTQYF. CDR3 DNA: TGTGCCAGCAGCACCCAGGGGACCCAGTACTTC. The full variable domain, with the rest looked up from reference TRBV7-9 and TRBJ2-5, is DTGVSQNPRHKITKRGQNVTFRCDPISEHNRLYWYRQTLGQGPEFLTYFQNEAQLEKSRLLSDRFSAERPKGSFSTLEIQRTEQGDSAMYLCASSTQGTQYFGPGTRLLVL.

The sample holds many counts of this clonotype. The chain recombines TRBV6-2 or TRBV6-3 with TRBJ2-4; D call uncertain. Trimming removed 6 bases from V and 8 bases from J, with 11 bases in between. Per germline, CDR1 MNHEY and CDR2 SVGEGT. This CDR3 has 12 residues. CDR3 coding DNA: TGTGCCAGCAGCGGCCACCGGGACATTCAGTACTTC. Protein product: CASSGHRDIQYF.

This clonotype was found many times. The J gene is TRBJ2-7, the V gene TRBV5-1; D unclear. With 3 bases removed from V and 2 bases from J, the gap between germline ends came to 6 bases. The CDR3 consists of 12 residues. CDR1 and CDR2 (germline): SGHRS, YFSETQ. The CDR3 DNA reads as TGCGCCAGCAGCTCCGGCGCCTACGAGCAGTACTTC. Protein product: CASSSGAYEQYF.